Below, 24 T cell receptor beta chains from the same sample are listed, as sequenced in a study of CD4 T cells in relation to SARS-CoV-2 and coronaviruses. Which antigens these TCRs recognize remains unknown. Profiled with immunoSEQ multiplex PCR; TCRdb holds only in-frame clones, not every one. The sample lists tens of thousands of clones; under 80% were seen once. The sample comprised memory CD4+ T cells from PBMCs, cultured in vitro. The receptors originated from an adult with COVID-19.

This clone was picked up a small number of times. The V call is TRBV10-3, the J call TRBJ2-2; D uncertain. V dropped 2 bases and J dropped 1 base, with 2 bases sitting between them. The germline V gene has CDR1 ENHRY and CDR2 SYGVKD. The length of the CDR3 is 13 residues. CDR3 region: CAISEGNTGELFF. CDR3 coding DNA: TGTGCCATCAGTGAGGGGAACACCGGGGAGCTGTTTTTT.

A few counts support this clone. The rearrangement joins TRBV27 to TRBJ2-7; D could derive from TRBD1 or TRBD2 (5 bases each). The germline V gene encodes CDR1 MNHEY and CDR2 SMNVEV (reference sequence). The CDR3 has 14 residues. Trimming took off 5 bases at V and 6 bases at J, with 17 bases between the two ends. CDR3 sequence reads: CASSPRPGAPEQYF. DNA for the CDR3: TGTGCCAGCAGTCCCCGGCCCGGGGCACCCGAGCAGTACTTC.

This clone showed up just once. The chain uses TRBV18 and TRBJ1-1, with D unresolved. The CDR3 runs 13 residues. From germline, CDR1 is KGHSH and CDR2 LQKENI. V was pared by 5 bases and J by 0 bases, with 7 bases between. CDR3 DNA sequence: TGTGCCAGCTCAGAAGGCATGAACACTGAAGCTTTCTTT. Its protein product is CASSEGMNTEAFF.

In this sample, this clone turned up a few times. The sample has other DNA sequences that encode this CDR3 too. CDR3 DNA sequence: TGCAGTGCTAGAGATTACAATGAGCAGTTCTTC. Residues: CSARDYNEQFF. This chain joins TRBV20-1 and TRBJ2-1; D is undetermined. Germline V CDR1 and CDR2: DFQATT, SNEGSKA (reference sequence). Trimming took 0 bases from V and 4 from J, leaving 1 base between them. CDR3 length: 11 residues.

The CDR3 sequence: CASSFRNNEKLFF. The CDR3 DNA reads TGTGCCAGCAGTTTCCGCAATAATGAAAAACTGTTTTTT. V usage is TRBV28 and J usage is TRBJ1-4; no definite D call. Looked up from germline, CDR1 is MDHEN and CDR2 is SYDVKM. V was pared by 3 bases and J by 4 bases, with 6 bases between. This CDR3 is 13 amino acids long. Supplemented by reference TRBV28 and TRBJ1-4, the full variable domain reads DVKVTQSSRYLVKRTGEKVFLECVQDMDHENMFWYRQDPGLGLRLIYFSYDVKMKEKGDIPEGYSVSREKKERFSLILESASTNQTSMYLCASSFRNNEKLFFGSGTQLSVL.

V is TRBV19 and J is TRBJ1-1; D gene unclear. V was pared by 2 bases and J by 0 bases, with 10 bases between. The CDR3 has 15 residues. Germline-derived CDR1 and CDR2 are LNHDA and SQIVND (reference sequence). The CDR3 DNA is TGTGCCAGTAGTATATTTTACAGACTGAACACTGAAGCTTTCTTT. It specifies CASSIFYRLNTEAFF.

This rearrangement joins TRBV28 to TRBJ1-2, with D possibly TRBD1 on 5 matching bases. This CDR3 comprises 14 residues. Germline V CDR1 and CDR2: MDHEN, SYDVKM. The V gene lost 2 bases and the J gene lost 6 bases, with 13 bases spanning the gap. CDR3 sequence (DNA): TGTGCCAGCAGTTTACGGGACCCCCACGATGGCTACACCTTC. Translation gives CASSLRDPHDGYTF.

The chain carries TRBV7-2 and TRBJ2-7; D possibly corresponds to TRBD1 (6 bases). Germline V lookup: CDR1 SGHTA, CDR2 FQGNSA. The CDR3 runs 12 residues. Trimming shortened V by 5 bases and J by 9 bases, and 14 bases separated the two germline ends. The CDR3, as DNA: TGTGCCAGCAGCCCGAACAGGGTTCGGCAGTACTTC. Translation gives CASSPNRVRQYF.

The chain carries TRBV5-1 and TRBJ2-5, with 7 bases lining up with TRBD2. Germline V gene lookup returns CDR1 SGHRS and CDR2 YFSETQ. The CDR3 consists of 14 residues. After removal of 4 bases from V and 6 bases from J, the junction contained 9 bases not matched to a gene. The CDR3 DNA reads as TGCGCCAGCAGCCGGGGTGAGGGAGGGAAGACCCAGTACTTC. Its protein product is CASSRGEGGKTQYF.

The chain recombines TRBV7-8 with TRBJ2-5; D gene unclear. Germline CDR1 and CDR2: SGHVS and FQNEAQ. V lost 4 bases, J lost 1 base, and 13 bases lay in between. The CDR3 contains 15 residues. The CDR3 reads CASSSPKGGQETQYF. The CDR3 DNA sequence: TGTGCCAGCAGCTCCCCAAAAGGCGGCCAAGAGACCCAGTACTTC.

J is TRBJ1-2 and V is TRBV5-5; 10 nucleotides align to TRBD1. There are 17 residues in the CDR3. The V and J ends lost 2 bases and 4 bases, in that order; junction bases with no gene match: 11. Germline V gene data show CDR1 as SGHKS and CDR2 as YYEKEE (reference sequence). Written as DNA, the CDR3 is TGTGCCAGCAGCTTCCGCAGACAGGGGGCTACAATCTATGGCTACACCTTC. Translation gives CASSFRRQGATIYGYTF. The variable domain in full, completed from reference TRBV5-5 and TRBJ1-2, reads DAGVTQSPTHLIKTRGQQVTLRCSPISGHKSVSWYQQVLGQGPQFIFQYYEKEERGRGNFPDRFSARQFPNYSSELNVNALLLGDSALYLCASSFRRQGATIYGYTFGSGTRLTVV.

V usage is TRBV6-1 and J usage is TRBJ2-1, with unresolved D. Trimming shortened V by 8 bases and J by 5 bases, and 10 bases separated the two germline ends. Germline CDR1 and CDR2: MNHNS and SASEGT. The CDR3 runs to 12 residues. The CDR3 sequence: CASSSTNNEQFF. DNA for the CDR3: TGTGCCAGCTCTAGTACTAACAATGAGCAGTTCTTC.

V usage is TRBV6-5 and J usage is TRBJ1-5; possible D gene TRBD1, 5 bases. Trimming stripped 8 bases from V and 12 bases from J, with 20 bases between. Per the germline V gene, CDR1 is MNHEY and CDR2 is SVGAGI. CDR3 length: 13 residues. CDR3 nucleotide sequence: TGTGCCAGCCTCCTGACGTTACAGGCGCGCCAGCATTTT. Translation: CASLLTLQARQHF.

The rearrangement joins TRBV2 to TRBJ2-1, with 7 bases aligning to TRBD2. Losses at the gene ends were 5 bases for V and 6 bases for J; bases not matched to a gene: 7. Germline CDR1 SNHLY, CDR2 FYNNEI. The CDR3 has 14 residues. The CDR3 sequence is CASSSAGVGNEQFF. CDR3 in DNA: TGTGCCAGCAGTTCGGCGGGAGTAGGCAATGAGCAGTTCTTC.

The chain recombines TRBV6-2 or TRBV6-3 with TRBJ2-7; D might be TRBD2 (6 bases). Trimming pared 0 bases from V and 0 bases from J, leaving 12 bases between. This CDR3 region has 16 residues. The germline CDR1 and CDR2 sequences are MNHEY and SVGEGT. CDR3 amino acids: CASSYSSSGHSYEQYF. The CDR3 DNA sequence: TGTGCCAGCAGTTACTCCAGTAGCGGACACTCCTACGAGCAGTACTTC.

The chain links TRBV29-1 to TRBJ2-2; 8 bases match TRBD1. Germline V CDR1 and CDR2: SQVTM, ANQGSEA. V gave up 6 bases and J gave up 6 bases; unmatched junction bases: 6. This CDR3 has 13 residues. The CDR3 DNA follows: TGCAGCGTCTCAGGGGGCTGGGCCGGGGAGCTGTTTTTT. Translating it yields CSVSGGWAGELFF.

The chain combines TRBV18 with TRBJ2-2; D gene uncertain. The CDR3 runs 16 residues. Trimming took 0 bases from V and 4 from J, leaving 12 bases between them. The germline V gene encodes CDR1 KGHSH and CDR2 LQKENI. As DNA, the CDR3 is TGTGCCAGCTCACCACCGGACCTCGTTGTCACCGGGGAGCTGTTTTTT. Protein: CASSPPDLVVTGELFF.

The chain joins TRBV19 to TRBJ2-5, with 9 bases matching TRBD1. The CDR3 totals 20 residues. With 4 bases clipped from V and 10 bases from J, the junction kept 28 bases outside the gene matches. From germline, CDR1 is LNHDA and CDR2 SQIVND (reference sequence). The DNA of the CDR3 is TGTGCCAGTAGTACAGCGGGGACAGGGCCAGAGAGCGGGGCTTCGCTGGACCAGTACTTC. As protein: CASSTAGTGPESGASLDQYF.

This clone was seen a few times. This chain connects TRBV25-1 to TRBJ1-5; 9 positions match TRBD1. Trimming cost V 8 bases and J 2 bases; bases outside gene matches: 13. CDR1 is MGHDK and CDR2 is SYGVNS in the germline V gene. The CDR3 totals 17 residues. The CDR3 DNA reads as TGTGCCAGCGGGGGACAGGGAAGGGTTGAGGGCAATCAGCCCCAGCATTTT. Translated: CASGGQGRVEGNQPQHF.

This chain uses TRBV9 with TRBJ2-7; tentatively, D is TRBD2 (6 bases). Germline CDR1 reads SGDLS; CDR2 reads YYNGEE. V gave up 3 bases and J gave up 5 bases, with 21 bases separating them. There are 16 residues in the CDR3. CDR3 nucleotide sequence: TGTGCCAGCAGCGCGAATTCGGGAGTACCAACCGACGAGCAGTACTTC. Its protein product is CASSANSGVPTDEQYF.

V usage is TRBV7-2 and J usage is TRBJ1-3; TRBD1 aligns across 7 bases. The CDR3 sequence is 14 residues long. Germline V lookup: CDR1 SGHTA, CDR2 FQGNSA. Trimming took 5 bases from V and 0 from J; bases not matched to a gene: 1. The CDR3 nucleotides are TGTGCCAGCAGCCCAGGGGGCTCTGGAAACACCATATATTTT. Its protein is CASSPGGSGNTIYF.

The chain combines TRBV5-1 with TRBJ2-7; 14 bases are a match to TRBD2. Germline V CDR1 and CDR2: SGHRS, YFSETQ. CDR3 length: 18 residues. V shed 3 bases, J shed 2 bases, and the junction held 10 bases outside the gene matches. The CDR3 region is CASSSNPGLAGVTYEQYF. CDR3 bases: TGCGCCAGCAGCTCAAACCCGGGACTAGCGGGGGTAACCTACGAGCAGTACTTC.

V is TRBV6-6 and J is TRBJ1-1; D uncertain. Germline CDR1 and CDR2: MNHNY and SVGAGI (reference sequence). This CDR3 comprises 14 residues. Trimming removed 2 bases from V and 1 base from J, with 8 bases in between. The CDR3 region has the DNA TGTGCCAGCAGTTACGGGCCCCGGAACACTGAAGCTTTCTTT. This codes for CASSYGPRNTEAFF.

The chain combines TRBV9 with TRBJ1-3, with 7 nucleotides matching TRBD1. This CDR3 comprises 14 residues. The germline V gene has CDR1 SGDLS and CDR2 YYNGEE. V gave up 7 bases and J gave up 2 bases; unmatched junction bases: 6. CDR3 loop: CASGRDSPGNTIYF. The DNA for the CDR3 is TGTGCCAGCGGAAGGGACAGCCCTGGAAACACCATATATTTT.